The next 14 T cell receptor beta chains were all read from a single sample in a study of shared clonotypes between healthy human individuals. The repertoire was sequenced with immunoSEQ multiplex PCR; TCRdb's copy has only in-frame clones and lacks some. This repertoire shows around 2.1 million clones, approximately 96% found once; its top ten account for approximately 0.13%. Input material: naive CD4+ T cells sorted from blood. Documented subset: CD45RA+ positively selected. The receptors were sampled from a man aged 18 to 29 in good health.

This clone was observed a few times. This sequence joins TRBV11-2 and TRBJ2-1; 8 bases are shared with TRBD2. V shed 6 bases and J 7 bases; nucleotides not matched to a gene: 11. The CDR3 is 15 residues long. Looked up from germline, CDR1 is SGHAT and CDR2 is FQNNGV. Written as DNA, the CDR3 is TGTGCCAGCAGGCGTCCGGGACTAGTAAATAATGAGCAGTTCTTC. This encodes CASRRPGLVNNEQFF. Based on the CDR3 plus reference TRBV11-2 and TRBJ2-1, the full variable domain is EAGVAQSPRYKIIEKRQSVAFWCNPISGHATLYWYQQILGQGPKLLIQFQNNGVVDDSQLPKDRFSAERLKGVDSTLKIQPAKLEDSAVYLCASRRPGLVNNEQFFGPGTRLTVL.

The chain joins TRBV6-5 to TRBJ2-3; TRBD1 matches at 8 bases. The germline V gene encodes CDR1 MNHEY and CDR2 SVGAGI. The CDR3 contains 12 residues. After removal of 4 bases from V and 12 bases from J, the junction contained 6 bases not matched to a gene. DNA of the CDR3: TGTGCCAGCAGTTTGGACAGGGTGAATCAGTATTTT. It translates to CASSLDRVNQYF.

This rearrangement joins TRBV5-1 to TRBJ1-4, with D uncertain. With 2 bases removed from V and 4 bases from J, the gap between germline ends came to 12 bases. CDR3 size: 15 residues. CDR1 and CDR2 (germline): SGHRS, YFSETQ. The CDR3 reads CASSFSASDNEKLFF. CDR3 sequence (DNA): TGCGCCAGCAGCTTCAGCGCTAGTGATAATGAAAAACTGTTTTTT.

This clone has only one observation. The chain carries TRBV13 and TRBJ2-6, with unresolved D. The CDR3 totals 15 residues. The germline V gene has CDR1 PRHDT and CDR2 FYEKMQ (reference sequence). V was pared by 3 bases and J by 2 bases, with 8 bases between. Here the CDR3 reads CASSFGGTGANVLTF. As DNA, the CDR3 is TGTGCCAGCAGCTTTGGCGGCACTGGGGCCAACGTCCTGACTTTC.

In regard to this clone: The identical CDR3 is also encoded by other nucleotide sequences in the sample. V and J are TRBV2 and TRBJ1-2; D might be TRBD1 (6 bases). V was clipped by 6 bases and J by 4 bases, with 12 bases between them. The CDR3 sequence is 13 residues long. From germline, CDR1 is SNHLY and CDR2 FYNNEI. CDR3 protein: CASSVGQSYGYTF. The CDR3 nucleotides are TGTGCCAGCAGCGTCGGACAGTCCTATGGCTACACCTTC.

The J gene is TRBJ2-7, the V gene TRBV5-4, with 7 bases identical to TRBD1. V was pared by 1 base and J by 2 bases, with 12 bases of the junction left unmatched. Germline V gene sequence: CDR1 SGHNT, CDR2 YYREEE (reference sequence). There are 17 residues in the CDR3. The CDR3 bases are TGTGCCAGCAGCTTGCGATTTGGGACAGCACTTCCCTACGAGCAGTACTTC. Residues: CASSLRFGTALPYEQYF.

The V call is TRBV5-6, the J call TRBJ2-3; the match to TRBD2 covers 10 bases. V lost 5 bases, J lost 3 bases, and 0 bases stayed unmatched. The CDR3 spans 13 residues. Germline loops: CDR1 SGHDT, CDR2 YYEEEE. The CDR3 loop reads CASRGLATDTQYF. CDR3 nucleotides: TGTGCCAGCAGGGGACTAGCGACAGATACGCAGTATTTT.

This rearrangement joins TRBV7-2 to TRBJ2-7; 10 nucleotides agree with TRBD2. V lost 5 bases to trimming and J lost 3 bases; unmatched junction nucleotides: 16. Germline V gene lookup returns CDR1 SGHTA and CDR2 FQGNSA. The CDR3 is made up of 18 amino acids. In DNA, the CDR3 is TGTGCCAGCAGCAGACTAGCGGGTTCAAAACGCGGCTTCTACGAGCAGTACTTC. As protein: CASSRLAGSKRGFYEQYF.

This chain links TRBV30 with TRBJ1-5; D remains ambiguous. V dropped 1 base and J dropped 3 bases, with 7 bases sitting between them. This CDR3 spans 13 amino acids. Germline-derived CDR1 and CDR2 are GTSNPN and SVGIG (reference sequence). The CDR3 sequence is CAWSEINNQPQHF. CDR3 in DNA: TGTGCCTGGAGTGAAATTAACAATCAGCCCCAGCATTTT.

The chain links TRBV11-2 to TRBJ2-7, with D perhaps assigned TRBD1 or TRBD2 (5 bases each). Deletions cut 5 bases from V and 9 bases from J, with 23 bases between. The germline CDR1 and CDR2 sequences are SGHAT and FQNNGV. This CDR3 comprises 15 residues. CDR3 nucleotides: TGTGCCAGCAGCATCCCCGGGACGGGATCGTTCGGGCAGTACTTC. It specifies CASSIPGTGSFGQYF. Full variable domain (missing parts from reference TRBV11-2 and TRBJ2-7): EAGVAQSPRYKIIEKRQSVAFWCNPISGHATLYWYQQILGQGPKLLIQFQNNGVVDDSQLPKDRFSAERLKGVDSTLKIQPAKLEDSAVYLCASSIPGTGSFGQYFGPGTRLTVT.

This clone is a singleton in its sample. This sample includes further DNA sequences coding for the same CDR3. V gene TRBV28 combines with J gene TRBJ1-2, with 9 positions matching TRBD1. Germline V gene data show CDR1 as MDHEN and CDR2 as SYDVKM. V gave up 2 bases and J gave up 4 bases; unmatched junction bases: 5. The CDR3 spans 15 residues. The CDR3 reads CASSLTGQGGYGYTF. CDR3 coding DNA: TGTGCCAGCAGTTTAACGGGACAGGGTGGCTATGGCTACACCTTC.

The gene calls are TRBV7-2 and TRBJ2-4, with 10 bases matching TRBD1. J was trimmed by 1 base and V by 3 bases; bases with no gene match: 3. This CDR3 contains 16 residues. Looked up from germline, CDR1 is SGHTA and CDR2 is FQGNSA. The CDR3 protein is CASSFRQGAAKNIQYF. The CDR3 DNA sequence: TGTGCCAGCAGCTTTCGACAGGGGGCGGCCAAAAACATTCAGTACTTC.

This chain uses TRBV4-2 with TRBJ2-4; D is unclear. The CDR3 runs 13 residues. Trimming cost V 0 bases and J 3 bases, with 3 bases left between them. Germline V lookup: CDR1 LGHNA, CDR2 YNFKEQ. CDR3 bases: TGTGCCAGCAGCCAAGACAGCAAAAACATTCAGTACTTC. Its protein product is CASSQDSKNIQYF.

This sequence joins TRBV2 and TRBJ2-3, with a tentative D call TRBD2 (6 bases). CDR1 and CDR2 (germline): SNHLY, FYNNEI. CDR3 length: 13 residues. V dropped 8 bases and J dropped 4 bases, with 13 bases sitting between them. CDR3 sequence (DNA): TGTGCCAGCCGCGGGGTAAAGTCAGATACGCAGTATTTT. It specifies CASRGVKSDTQYF.